Below, one T cell receptor beta chain is given with its context. This specimen comes from a study of blood T cell repertoires in COVID-19. About the research overall: Acute and convalescent COVID-19 specimens originated in the United States, Italy and Spain. Sources were T cells, B-cell-depleted T cells, or PBMCs; the material itself was cDNA or gDNA.

This CDR3 contains 16 residues. Germline V gene data show CDR1 as KGHDR and CDR2 as SFDVKD. The trim removed 0 bases at V and 3 bases at J, leaving 3 bases unmatched. Per the original methods: Amplification of reference gene primers provided the estimated nucleated cell counts. Profiling relied on immunoSEQ multiplex PCR, and the TCRdb table lists in-frame clones only, not all of them. D and trimming were read from the DNA, whereas the V and J calls and clone size are those reported in that table. This sample has about 71,000 clones, with 82% found just once. What was sequenced was peripheral blood. The receptor's source is an elderly woman with acute or convalescent COVID-19. This chain uses TRBV24-1 with TRBJ2-2; 7 nucleotides agree with TRBD2. CDR3 DNA sequence: TGTGCCACCAGTGATTTGAGGGAGGGGTACACCGGGGAGCTGTTTTTT. It encodes CATSDLREGYTGELFF.